The 27 T cell receptor beta chains given below trace back to one sample, sequenced in a study of CD4 and CD8 cells across lung adenocarcinoma regions. TCRdb re-analysed the PCR reads in MiXCR, keeping a single row per CDR3 protein. The sample has about 3,300 distinct CDR3 sequences; over 55% are singletons. Sequencing was performed on CD8+ T cells from the margin of a lung tumor. All receptors come from a female donor with lung adenocarcinoma. The CD4 and CD8 labels of this study may be unreliable.

V usage is TRBV6-1 and J usage is TRBJ1-3; D is unresolved. Germline CDR1 MNHNS, CDR2 SASEGT. The germline V and J ends were trimmed by 5 bases and 0 bases, with 17 bases remaining between them. The length of the CDR3 is 17 residues. In DNA, the CDR3 is TGTGCCAGCAGTCGTTTTGCACAGATTTACTCTGGAAACACCATATATTTT. Amino acid sequence: CASSRFAQIYSGNTIYF.

The chain links TRBV4-1 to TRBJ2-3; 8 positions agree with TRBD2. Germline V gene lookup returns CDR1 MGHRA and CDR2 YSYEKL. Unmatched junction bases numbered 6, after V lost 3 bases and J lost 1 base. The CDR3 spans 16 residues. CDR3 amino acids: CASSQQTSVGTDTQYF. Written as DNA, the CDR3 is TGCGCCAGCAGCCAGCAGACTAGCGTGGGCACAGATACGCAGTATTTT.

CDR3 in DNA: TGTGCCAGCAGAGAACAGGGGGCAGGTCAGCCCCAGCATTTT. Translating it yields CASREQGAGQPQHF. The gene calls are TRBV6-1 and TRBJ1-5; 9 positions agree with TRBD1. Trimming at V came to 6 bases and at J to 6 bases, leaving 6 bases not matched to a gene. The CDR3 has 14 residues. Germline CDR1 reads MNHNS; CDR2 reads SASEGT.

This clonotype appeared a few times. V is TRBV6-1 and J is TRBJ2-7, with TRBD2 matching over 7 bases. The CDR3 runs to 15 residues. The ends lost 7 bases at V and 0 bases at J; junction bases unmatched: 9. Germline CDR1 reads MNHNS; CDR2 reads SASEGT. DNA for the CDR3: TGTGCCAGCAAGCCAGGTTGGGGGGGCTCCTACGAGCAGTACTTC. Translated, it gives CASKPGWGGSYEQYF.

V is TRBV10-3 and J is TRBJ2-1; no definite D call. The J call may not be correct, given that the DNA end is closer to TRBJ2-5. The CDR3 covers 14 residues. CDR1 and CDR2 (germline): ENHRY, SYGVKD. The CDR3, as DNA: TGTGCCATCAGTGTCGGCCCCGGTGAAGAGACCCAGTACTTC. It is translated as CAISVGPGEETQYF.

By share, this clonotype ranks as large. The chain recombines TRBV7-2 with TRBJ2-1; TRBD2 is a possible D gene (6 bases). CDR1 SGHTA and CDR2 FQGNSA come from the germline V gene. The CDR3 has 15 amino acids. Trimming took 6 bases from V and 0 from J, leaving 12 bases between them. DNA for the CDR3: TGTGCCAGCAGAATGGCGGGGAGCTCCTACAATGAGCAGTTCTTC. Protein: CASRMAGSSYNEQFF. Complete variable domain (other parts from reference TRBV7-2 and TRBJ2-1): GAGVSQSPSNKVTEKGKDVELRCDPISGHTALYWYRQSLGQGLEFLIYFQGNSAPDKSGLPSDRFSAERTGGSVSTLTIQRTQQEDSAVYLCASRMAGSSYNEQFFGPGTRLTVL.

In this sample, this clonotype turned up once. Germline is not matched at one junction end, which may reflect a read error. V usage is TRBV7-7 and J usage is TRBJ2-1; maybe TRBD2 (6 bases). Germline lookup yields CDR1 SSHAT and CDR2 FNYEAQ (reference sequence). This CDR3 has 13 amino acids. In nucleotides, the CDR3 is TGTGCTAGCAGCTCGGGGAGGAGTAATGAGCAGTTCTTC. It codes for CASSSGRSNEQFF.

This clonotype was counted only a few times. Its ends do not fully match the called genes, so a read error is possible. The chain carries TRBV7-7 and TRBJ2-1; D gene uncertain. Per germline, CDR1 SSHAT and CDR2 FNYEAQ (reference sequence). CDR3 length equals 13 residues. CDR3 in DNA: TGTGCTAGCAGTGCCGCGGCGAACCCTGAGCAGTTCTTC. It encodes CASSAAANPEQFF.

Notes on this clonotype: Germline and junction disagree at one end, which may indicate a read error. V usage is TRBV6-4 and J usage is TRBJ2-3, with TRBD2 identical over 8 bases. CDR1 and CDR2 (germline): MRHNA, SNTAGT. The CDR3 has 15 residues. The CDR3 DNA sequence: TGTGGCGGGAGGCCCGGGGGCTGTGGGGAGGAGACCCAGTATTTC. Protein sequence: CGGRPGGCGEETQYF.

CDR3 coding DNA: TGTGCCAGCAGGCGGGACCCTGGGGCCACCGGGGAGCTGTTTTTT. Translating gives CASRRDPGATGELFF. This sequence joins TRBV12-3 or TRBV12-4 and TRBJ2-2; D may be TRBD2 (6 bases). The CDR3 is made up of 15 amino acids. V shed 6 bases and J shed 4 bases, with 15 bases lying between them.

The V gene is TRBV6-1, the J gene TRBJ1-4, with D perhaps TRBD1 (5 bases). In germline, CDR1 is MNHNS, CDR2 SASEGT. There are 15 residues in the CDR3. Trimming shortened V by 1 base and J by 7 bases, and 13 bases separated the two germline ends. The CDR3 DNA reads as TGTGCCAGCAGTGAAGGGGTTGTGGGGGTTGAAAAACTGTTTTTT. Translation gives CASSEGVVGVEKLFF.

The rearrangement uses TRBV7-2 and TRBJ1-1; TRBD1 matches 8 bases. The CDR3 is 15 residues long. Germline trimming cut 5 bases from V and 1 base from J; bases unmatched to any gene: 6. CDR1 is SGHTA, CDR2 FQGNSA, per germline. The CDR3 is CASSRGQGTNTEAFF. The CDR3 region has the DNA TGTGCCAGCAGCCGAGGACAGGGTACGAACACTGAAGCTTTCTTT. The whole variable domain, filled in from reference TRBV7-2 and TRBJ1-1, reads GAGVSQSPSNKVTEKGKDVELRCDPISGHTALYWYRQSLGQGLEFLIYFQGNSAPDKSGLPSDRFSAERTGGSVSTLTIQRTQQEDSAVYLCASSRGQGTNTEAFFGQGTRLTVV.

The chain couples TRBV6-1 to TRBJ2-1; tentative D call: TRBD2 (6 bases). With the DNA end fitting TRBJ2-5 better, the J assignment may be wrong. The CDR3 has 14 residues. Looked up from germline, CDR1 is MNHNS and CDR2 is SASEGT. The CDR3 is CASSPDPGRETQYF. The CDR3 bases are TGTGCCAGCAGCCCTGATCCTGGGAGGGAGACCCAGTACTTC.

The chain uses TRBV27 and TRBJ2-1, with D possibly being TRBD1 (6 bases). The V and J ends lost 3 bases and 6 bases respectively, with 15 bases between them. CDR3 length: 15 residues. Germline V gene sequence: CDR1 MNHEY, CDR2 SMNVEV (reference sequence). The CDR3: CASSFPGVSGNEQFF. The CDR3 DNA follows: TGTGCCAGCAGTTTTCCAGGGGTGAGCGGCAATGAGCAGTTCTTC.

V is TRBV4-1 and J is TRBJ2-3; 7 bases are a match to TRBD1. This CDR3 spans 16 amino acids. The germline V gene has CDR1 MGHRA and CDR2 YSYEKL. J gave up 1 base and V 5 bases, and 9 bases lay outside the gene matches. Here the CDR3 reads CASSGRQGFGTDTQYF. The CDR3 DNA reads TGCGCCAGCAGCGGCCGACAGGGATTTGGCACAGATACGCAGTATTTT.

V usage is TRBV6-1 and J usage is TRBJ2-2; D is possibly TRBD1 (6 bases). V was cut by 2 bases and J by 7 bases, with 11 bases left in between. Germline CDR1 is MNHNS and CDR2 is SASEGT. CDR3 length: 14 amino acids. CDR3: CASSEQGPGGELFF. The CDR3 region has the DNA TGTGCCAGCAGTGAACAGGGGCCGGGCGGGGAGCTGTTTTTT.

The rearrangement joins TRBV6-1 to TRBJ2-5; D not resolved. Judging by the DNA end, TRBJ2-3 fits better; the J call may be wrong. CDR1 and CDR2 from the germline V gene are MNHNS and SASEGT. This CDR3 contains 15 residues. This CDR3 is CARELGGRVTETQYF. CDR3 DNA sequence: TGTGCCAGGGAGCTAGGCGGCCGAGTAACAGAGACCCAGTATTTT.

This chain joins TRBV6-1 and TRBJ2-2; D remains ambiguous. V was clipped by 6 bases and J by 0 bases, with 8 bases between them. The CDR3 spans 14 residues. The germline gives CDR1 MNHNS, CDR2 SASEGT. The CDR3 spells CASRERSNTGELFF. As DNA, the CDR3 is TGTGCCAGCAGGGAGAGATCGAACACCGGGGAGCTGTTTTTT.

The chain has TRBV6-8 and TRBJ1-4; possibly TRBD1 for D (6 bases). Per the germline V gene, CDR1 is MNHGY and CDR2 is SAAAGT. V was shortened by 6 bases and J by 4 bases, with 15 bases between the two germline ends. This CDR3 is built from 15 residues. This CDR3 is CASRTTGDINEKLFF. The CDR3 coding sequence is TGTGCCAGCAGAACGACAGGAGACATTAATGAAAAACTGTTTTTT.

The chain recombines TRBV6-1 with TRBJ2-4, with D perhaps matching TRBD2 (6 bases). CDR3 length: 15 residues. Germline V lookup: CDR1 MNHNS, CDR2 SASEGT. Trimming stripped 7 bases from V and 13 bases from J, with 26 bases between. CDR3 loop: CASTAGPGAKNMQYF. The CDR3 nucleotides read TGTGCCAGCACCGCGGGGCCGGGAGCCAAAAATATGCAGTACTTC.

This clonotype was detected only a few times. The rearrangement links TRBV12-3 or TRBV12-4 to TRBJ2-5, with TRBD2 as a possible D gene (6 bases). The CDR3 is made up of 15 amino acids. Trimming shortened V by 5 bases and J by 2 bases, and 15 bases separated the two germline ends. CDR3: CASSLRTSGQETQYF. The CDR3 nucleotides read TGTGCCAGCAGTCTCCGAACCAGCGGGCAAGAGACCCAGTACTTC.

In its sample, this clonotype was seen a few times. This chain uses TRBV6-1 with TRBJ1-1; tentative D call: TRBD1 (5 bases). CDR3 length: 13 residues. The V gene's germline CDR1 is MNHNS and CDR2 SASEGT. V was clipped by 9 bases and J by 1 base, with 12 bases between them. The CDR3 DNA reads TGTGCCAGTAGGGGACGGCAGAACACTGAAGCTTTCTTT. As protein: CASRGRQNTEAFF.

This clonotype turned up a few times. This sequence joins TRBV7-2 and TRBJ1-4, with D hard to call. Germline V gives CDR1 SGHTA, CDR2 FQGNSA. The germline V and J ends were trimmed by 2 bases and 7 bases, with 14 bases remaining between them. The CDR3 runs 15 residues. DNA of the CDR3: TGTGCCAGCAGCTTACCCCTCGGGTTCGGTGAAAAACTGTTTTTT. As protein: CASSLPLGFGEKLFF.

This clonotype was observed a handful of times. V gene TRBV7-2 combines with J gene TRBJ2-1, with 10 bases fitting TRBD2. The CDR3 totals 14 residues. The ends lost 4 bases at V and 15 bases at J; junction bases unmatched: 12. The germline CDR1 and CDR2 sequences are SGHTA and FQGNSA. The DNA for the CDR3 is TGTGCCAGCAGCTCCGACCGTAGCGGGGGGCATCGGTTCTTC. Its protein product is CASSSDRSGGHRFF.

The chain carries TRBV6-1 and TRBJ2-5, with no clear D. Germline CDR1 and CDR2: MNHNS and SASEGT. The CDR3 loop spans 15 amino acids. V was shortened by 0 bases and J by 1 base, with 9 bases between the two germline ends. This chain's CDR3 is CASSEAGGSQETQYF. CDR3 nucleotides: TGTGCCAGCAGTGAAGCAGGCGGCAGCCAAGAGACCCAGTACTTC.

A note on this clonotype: This sequence may be a read error, since a much larger clone differs from it by one base. V gene TRBV6-1 combines with J gene TRBJ2-7; the D gene is possibly TRBD2 (6 bases). The CDR3 is 15 residues long. Germline CDR1 and CDR2: MNHNS and SASEGT. Trimming stripped 6 bases from V and 9 bases from J, with 24 bases between. This chain's CDR3 is CASRAAASGGNMQYF. The CDR3 nucleotides read TGTGCCAGCAGGGCTGCTGCCTCCGGGGGAAACATGCAGTACTTC.

V gene TRBV6-1 combines with J gene TRBJ2-5; D possibly corresponds to TRBD1 (5 bases). The better agreement between TRBJ2-7 and the DNA end casts doubt on the J call. CDR1 MNHNS and CDR2 SASEGT come from the germline V gene. This CDR3 comprises 12 residues. The CDR3 nucleotides read TGTGCCAGCAGTGAACAGGGCCACGAGCAGTACTTC. It is translated as CASSEQGHEQYF.